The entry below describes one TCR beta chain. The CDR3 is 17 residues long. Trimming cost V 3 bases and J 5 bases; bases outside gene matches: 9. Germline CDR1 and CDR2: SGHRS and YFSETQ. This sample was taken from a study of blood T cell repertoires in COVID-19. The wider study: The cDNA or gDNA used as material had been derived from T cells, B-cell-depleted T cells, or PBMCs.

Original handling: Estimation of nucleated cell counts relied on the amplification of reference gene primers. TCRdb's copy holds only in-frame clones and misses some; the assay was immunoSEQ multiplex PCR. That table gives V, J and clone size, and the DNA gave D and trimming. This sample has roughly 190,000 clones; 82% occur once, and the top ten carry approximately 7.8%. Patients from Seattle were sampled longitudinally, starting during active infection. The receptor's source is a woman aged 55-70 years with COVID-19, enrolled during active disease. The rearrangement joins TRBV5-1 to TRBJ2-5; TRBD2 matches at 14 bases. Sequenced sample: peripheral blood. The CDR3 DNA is TGCGCCAGCAGCTGGGGACTAGCGGGGGCATTCGGTGAGACCCAGTACTTC. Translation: CASSWGLAGAFGETQYF. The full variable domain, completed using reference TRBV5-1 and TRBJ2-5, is KAGVTQTPRYLIKTRGQQVTLSCSPISGHRSVSWYQQTPGQGLQFLFEYFSETQRNKGNFPGRFSGRQFSNSRSEMNVSTLELGDSALYLCASSWGLAGAFGETQYFGPGTRLLVL.